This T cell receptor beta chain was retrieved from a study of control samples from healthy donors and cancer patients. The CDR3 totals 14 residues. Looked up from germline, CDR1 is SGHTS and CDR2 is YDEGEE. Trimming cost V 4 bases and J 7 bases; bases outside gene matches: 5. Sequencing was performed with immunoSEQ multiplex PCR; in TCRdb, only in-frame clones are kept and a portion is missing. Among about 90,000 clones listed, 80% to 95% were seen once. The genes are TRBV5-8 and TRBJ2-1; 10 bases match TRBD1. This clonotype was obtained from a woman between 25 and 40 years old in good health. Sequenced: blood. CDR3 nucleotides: TGTGCCAGCAGCAAGGGACAGGGGATGAATGAGCAGTTCTTC. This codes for CASSKGQGMNEQFF.